These 31 T cell receptor beta chains share one sample of origin, sequenced in a study of T cells after yellow fever vaccination (dated by TCRdb to between 2017 and 2020). The treatment or condition tag for this specimen amounts to: live attenuated yellow fever vaccine strain. The protocol used for the library was 5' RACE. The listed sequencing device is Illumina HiSeq 2500. TCRdb reworked the public reads: Q25 trimming with fastp, MiXCR clone assembly, productive beta chains retained. When rows share a CDR3 protein, they turn into one entry using the most common DNA and genes. The sample includes approximately 580,000 distinct CDR3 sequences, with around 16% observed a single time. The ten biggest clones cover around 16% of the sample. The source material was PBMCs, sampled 5 to 6 days after the first yellow fever vaccination. The receptors were gathered from a man aged 18 to 30 who received the YFV17D yellow fever vaccine.

This clonotype was found many times. This sequence joins TRBV7-9 and TRBJ2-7; a possible D gene is TRBD1 (6 bases). CDR3 size: 16 residues. Germline V lookup: CDR1 SEHNR, CDR2 FQNEAQ (reference sequence). V was cut by 1 base and J by 3 bases, with 16 bases left in between. CDR3 in DNA: TGTGCCAGCAGCTTAGTTCTGGGGGACACCTACTACGAGCAGTACTTC. Translation: CASSLVLGDTYYEQYF.

This chain joins TRBV5-1 and TRBJ1-2, with TRBD1 matching 8 bases. With V trimmed by 3 bases and J by 8 bases, 6 bases remained unmatched. This CDR3 region has 13 residues. CDR1 and CDR2 (germline): SGHRS, YFSETQ. The CDR3 sequence is CASSSPQGEGYTF. The DNA for the CDR3 is TGCGCCAGCAGCTCCCCACAGGGGGAAGGCTACACCTTC.

This chain connects TRBV9 to TRBJ2-7; a weak D match, TRBD1 (5 bases). The CDR3 extends over 14 amino acids. Trimming cost V 5 bases and J 1 base, with 13 bases left between them. Germline values: CDR1 SGDLS, CDR2 YYNGEE. CDR3 protein: CASSEGAGSYEQYF. CDR3 bases: TGTGCCAGCAGTGAAGGGGCTGGGTCCTACGAGCAGTACTTC.

The CDR3 DNA follows: TGCGCCAGCAGCCAAGTTCGCGCTACTCGGGACCTGACCTACGAGCAGTACTTC. Amino acid sequence: CASSQVRATRDLTYEQYF. The J gene is TRBJ2-7, the V gene TRBV4-1; D tentatively fits TRBD1 or TRBD2 (5 bases each). CDR3 length: 18 residues. V shed 1 base and J shed 2 bases, with 21 bases lying between them. Looked up from germline, CDR1 is MGHRA and CDR2 is YSYEKL.

The V call is TRBV7-2, the J call TRBJ2-3; D is possibly TRBD2 (6 bases). With 8 bases removed from V and 5 bases from J, the gap between germline ends came to 17 bases. The CDR3 totals 14 residues. Germline CDR1 is SGHTA and CDR2 is FQGNSA. CDR3: CASRAGGVGDTQYF. For the CDR3, the DNA is TGTGCCAGCCGAGCCGGCGGGGTGGGAGATACGCAGTATTTT.

This clonotype was found a few times. This sequence joins TRBV20-1 and TRBJ1-5; a weak D match, TRBD1 (6 bases). The CDR3 spans 15 residues. The germline CDR1 and CDR2 sequences are DFQATT and SNEGSKA (reference sequence). V lost 6 bases and J 5 bases, leaving 20 bases between the germline ends. The CDR3 is CSARRHVGGHQPQHF. As DNA, the CDR3 is TGCAGTGCAAGGAGGCACGTAGGGGGGCATCAGCCCCAGCATTTT.

This clonotype occurred many times. The rearrangement links TRBV5-4 to TRBJ2-1, with 8 bases lining up with TRBD1. Germline V lookup: CDR1 SGHNT, CDR2 YYREEE (reference sequence). This CDR3 spans 16 amino acids. The ends lost 4 bases at V and 6 bases at J; junction bases unmatched: 12. CDR3 sequence: CASSPPGQGAINEQFF. Written as DNA, the CDR3 is TGTGCCAGCAGCCCCCCCGGGCAGGGGGCGATCAATGAGCAGTTCTTC.

The CDR3 is CASSFWSANTGELFF. Here the CDR3 DNA reads TGTGCCAGCAGCTTTTGGTCAGCGAACACCGGGGAGCTGTTTTTT. The chain has TRBV7-9 and TRBJ2-2; no definite D call. CDR3 length: 15 amino acids. The V and J ends lost 3 bases and 0 bases respectively, with 8 bases between them. Germline V gene lookup returns CDR1 SEHNR and CDR2 FQNEAQ (reference sequence).

The chain recombines TRBV5-1 with TRBJ2-3, with a possible D match to TRBD1 (6 bases). Trimming took off 4 bases at V and 4 bases at J, with 16 bases between the two ends. The germline V gene encodes CDR1 SGHRS and CDR2 YFSETQ. This CDR3 comprises 15 residues. CDR3 nucleotides: TGCGCCAGCAGCCTCTGGACAGAAGTCGCAGATACGCAGTATTTT. Its protein product is CASSLWTEVADTQYF.

A few counts support this clonotype. This chain connects TRBV18 to TRBJ2-7; TRBD1 matches at 9 bases. The CDR3 extends over 14 amino acids. Looked up from germline, CDR1 is KGHSH and CDR2 is LQKENI. With V trimmed by 2 bases and J by 4 bases, 3 bases remained unmatched. CDR3 bases: TGTGCCAGCTCACCATGGACAGGGGAGTACGAGCAGTACTTC. Protein sequence: CASSPWTGEYEQYF.

CDR3: CASSRSFGAFF. The CDR3 region has the DNA TGTGCCAGCAGCAGGAGTTTTGGAGCTTTCTTT. The rearrangement uses TRBV28 and TRBJ1-1; no reliable D call. The V and J ends lost 6 bases and 10 bases respectively, with 12 bases between them. CDR1 MDHEN and CDR2 SYDVKM come from the germline V gene. This CDR3 is built from 11 residues.

The table lists this clonotype with many counts. The rearrangement links TRBV28 to TRBJ1-1, with D possibly TRBD1 on 5 matching bases. Trimming took off 5 bases at V and 5 bases at J, with 18 bases between the two ends. The germline V gene has CDR1 MDHEN and CDR2 SYDVKM. The CDR3 has 15 amino acids. Written as DNA, the CDR3 is TGTGCCAGCAGTGCCACGGACCGGGACCTAACTGAAGCTTTCTTT. It is translated as CASSATDRDLTEAFF.

This clonotype has just a few counts. The chain uses TRBV7-3 and TRBJ2-1, with D tentatively TRBD1 (5 bases). CDR1 is SGHTA, CDR2 FQGTGA, per germline. The CDR3 is 15 residues long. With 5 bases removed from V and 0 bases from J, the gap between germline ends came to 11 bases. The CDR3 nucleotides read TGTGCCAGCAGCGCACAGGTTAGCTCCTACAATGAGCAGTTCTTC. Translation: CASSAQVSSYNEQFF.

This clonotype was detected only a few times. The chain is built from TRBV4-1 and TRBJ2-5; 10 nucleotides agree with TRBD1. The germline gives CDR1 MGHRA, CDR2 YSYEKL. CDR3 length: 17 residues. J lost 2 bases, V lost 4 bases, and 10 bases had no gene match. DNA for the CDR3: TGCGCCAGCAGCCGAGTCCCGGGACAGGGGCGACAAGAGACCCAGTACTTC. Its translation: CASSRVPGQGRQETQYF.

This clonotype was counted between two and nine times. V and J are TRBV20-1 and TRBJ2-3; 12 nucleotides line up with TRBD2. V shed 4 bases and J 0 bases; nucleotides not matched to a gene: 2. Germline assignment: CDR1 DFQATT and CDR2 SNEGSKA (reference sequence). CDR3 length equals 15 residues. The CDR3 DNA follows: TGCAGTGCTAAGACTAGCGGGGGTAGCACAGATACGCAGTATTTT. Amino acid sequence: CSAKTSGGSTDTQYF.

There are a few counts of this clonotype. The chain couples TRBV12-3 or TRBV12-4 to TRBJ2-5, with D possibly TRBD2 on 7 matching bases. V lost 5 bases to trimming and J lost 5 bases, with 21 bases between them. The CDR3 runs 16 residues. CDR3 sequence: CASSPPWEGGTETQYF. The CDR3 DNA reads TGTGCCAGCAGTCCTCCCTGGGAGGGGGGGACGGAGACCCAGTACTTC.

Only a few counts were recorded for this clonotype. V and J are TRBV5-1 and TRBJ2-1; no reliable D call. V dropped 4 bases and J dropped 5 bases, with 10 bases sitting between them. Germline loops: CDR1 SGHRS, CDR2 YFSETQ. The CDR3 contains 13 residues. The CDR3, as DNA: TGCGCCAGCAGCGGCCCTACAAACAATGAGCAGTTCTTC. Its translation: CASSGPTNNEQFF.

This chain links TRBV6-5 with TRBJ2-7; weak D call: TRBD1 (5 bases). With 2 bases removed from V and 2 bases from J, the gap between germline ends came to 10 bases. This CDR3 comprises 14 residues. Germline V lookup: CDR1 MNHEY, CDR2 SVGAGI. CDR3 sequence (DNA): TGTGCCAGCAGTTACCTGGACACCGCCTACGAGCAGTACTTC. Protein product: CASSYLDTAYEQYF.

This clonotype has only a few counts. The chain combines TRBV11-1 with TRBJ2-3, with TRBD2 identical over 10 bases. Per the germline V gene, CDR1 is SGHAT and CDR2 is FQDESV (reference sequence). This CDR3 is 18 amino acids long. Germline trimming cut 4 bases from V and 3 bases from J; bases unmatched to any gene: 13. CDR3 residues: CASSSLTYTSGETDTQYF. The DNA for the CDR3 is TGTGCCAGCAGCTCCCTTACCTATACTAGCGGGGAGACAGATACGCAGTATTTT. The entire variable domain, with the rest obtained from reference TRBV11-1 and TRBJ2-3, is as follows: EAEVAQSPRYKITEKSQAVAFWCDPISGHATLYWYRQILGQGPELLVQFQDESVVDDSQLPKDRFSAERLKGVDSTLKIQPAELGDSAMYLCASSSLTYTSGETDTQYFGPGTRLTVL.

The V gene is TRBV3-1, the J gene TRBJ1-5, with D possibly TRBD1 on 5 matching bases. Trimming cost V 4 bases and J 7 bases, with 17 bases left between them. The CDR3 sequence is 15 residues long. Germline CDR1 LGHDT, CDR2 YNNKEL (reference sequence). This CDR3 reads CASSPDTGRNQPQHF. In nucleotides, the CDR3 is TGTGCCAGCAGCCCGGATACGGGACGGAACCAGCCCCAGCATTTT.

Only a few counts were recorded for this clonotype. This rearrangement joins TRBV5-1 to TRBJ2-5; D is perhaps TRBD1 (6 bases). The CDR3 has 14 amino acids. V lost 6 bases and J lost 2, with 14 bases in between. Germline CDR1 and CDR2: SGHRS and YFSETQ. Here the CDR3 DNA reads TGCGCCAGCAATCAACGAGGGGGACAAGAGACCCAGTACTTC. Protein product: CASNQRGGQETQYF. Complete variable domain (other parts from reference TRBV5-1 and TRBJ2-5): KAGVTQTPRYLIKTRGQQVTLSCSPISGHRSVSWYQQTPGQGLQFLFEYFSETQRNKGNFPGRFSGRQFSNSRSEMNVSTLELGDSALYLCASNQRGGQETQYFGPGTRLLVL.

The genes are TRBV19 and TRBJ1-5, with 8 bases fitting TRBD1. This CDR3 contains 15 residues. J lost 4 bases, V lost 3 bases, and 5 bases had no gene match. CDR1 and CDR2 from the germline V gene are LNHDA and SQIVND (reference sequence). The CDR3 region has the DNA TGTGCCAGTAGTATTTTTAGACAGGGGAATCAGCCCCAGCATTTT. It is translated as CASSIFRQGNQPQHF.

The V and J genes are TRBV4-1 and TRBJ2-5, with a tentative D call TRBD1 (6 bases). The CDR3 loop spans 14 amino acids. CDR1 and CDR2 (germline): MGHRA, YSYEKL. V gave up 0 bases and J gave up 5 bases, with 10 bases separating them. This CDR3 reads CASSQEGRGETQYF. The CDR3 DNA follows: TGCGCCAGCAGCCAAGAGGGCAGGGGTGAGACCCAGTACTTC.

This clonotype has at least ten counts. This chain connects TRBV24-1 to TRBJ1-1; D gene unclear. The germline gives CDR1 KGHDR, CDR2 SFDVKD. This CDR3 has 11 residues. Deletions cut 4 bases from V and 3 bases from J, with 2 bases between. DNA for the CDR3: TGTGCCACCAGTGACGACACTGAAGCTTTCTTT. Its translation is CATSDDTEAFF.

The genes are TRBV20-1 and TRBJ2-5; 13 bases match TRBD2. Germline CDR1 and CDR2: DFQATT and SNEGSKA (reference sequence). The CDR3 has 17 amino acids. Losses at the gene ends were 3 bases for V and 2 bases for J; bases not matched to a gene: 9. Written as DNA, the CDR3 is TGCAGTGCTAGGTCTGGACTAGCGGGAGAGTATCAAGAGACCCAGTACTTC. Its translation: CSARSGLAGEYQETQYF.

The V and J genes are TRBV18 and TRBJ1-5; a possible D gene is TRBD1 (6 bases). Germline assignment: CDR1 KGHSH and CDR2 LQKENI. This CDR3 contains 15 residues. Trimming left V 1 base short and J 4 bases short, with 11 bases between. In DNA form, the CDR3 reads TGTGCCAGCTCACCACAAGGGGGGACAAATCAGCCCCAGCATTTT. Protein: CASSPQGGTNQPQHF. Using reference TRBV18 and TRBJ1-5 for the parts outside the CDR3, the full variable domain is NAGVMQNPRHLVRRRGQEARLRCSPMKGHSHVYWYRQLPEEGLKFMVYLQKENIIDESGMPKERFSAEFPKEGPSILRIQQVVRGDSAAYFCASSPQGGTNQPQHFGDGTRLSIL.

This clonotype was found a few times. The chain combines TRBV19 with TRBJ1-5; D gene uncertain. Trimming cost V 5 bases and J 4 bases, with 12 bases left between them. CDR1 is LNHDA and CDR2 is SQIVND in the germline V gene (reference sequence). This CDR3 comprises 14 residues. Here the CDR3 DNA reads TGTGCCAGTAGTTATCAAGCAGAGAATCAGCCCCAGCATTTT. Translation: CASSYQAENQPQHF. The full variable domain, completed using reference TRBV19 and TRBJ1-5, is DGGITQSPKYLFRKEGQNVTLSCEQNLNHDAMYWYRQDPGQGLRLIYYSQIVNDFQKGDIAEGYSVSREKKESFPLTVTSAQKNPTAFYLCASSYQAENQPQHFGDGTRLSIL.

This clonotype was detected only a few times. The chain carries TRBV9 and TRBJ1-1, with D unresolved. Germline values: CDR1 SGDLS, CDR2 YYNGEE. V was shortened by 0 bases and J by 0 bases, with 9 bases between the two germline ends. The CDR3 consists of 15 residues. CDR3 in DNA: TGTGCCAGCAGCGTAGAAGACGGACTGAACACTGAAGCTTTCTTT. This codes for CASSVEDGLNTEAFF.

This chain connects TRBV6-1 to TRBJ2-7, with D unclear. This CDR3 region has 13 residues. The V gene's germline CDR1 is MNHNS and CDR2 SASEGT. V lost 6 bases and J lost 6, with 15 bases in between. In DNA form, the CDR3 reads TGTGCCAGCAGGATCCGCCGAGCTGGCGAGCAGTACTTC. This translates into CASRIRRAGEQYF.

This clonotype was recorded a few times. The rearrangement joins TRBV7-9 to TRBJ2-5; 7 bases are a match to TRBD1. With V trimmed by 3 bases and J by 5 bases, 3 bases remained unmatched. Germline values: CDR1 SEHNR, CDR2 FQNEAQ (reference sequence). The CDR3 is 13 residues long. The CDR3: CASSFSRGETQYF. The CDR3 DNA reads TGTGCCAGCAGCTTCAGCAGGGGGGAGACCCAGTACTTC.

A few counts support this clonotype. This chain uses TRBV28 with TRBJ2-7; unclear D gene. From germline, CDR1 is MDHEN and CDR2 SYDVKM. V was pared by 6 bases and J by 3 bases, with 12 bases between. CDR3 size: 13 residues. This chain's CDR3 is CASRYHTFYEQYV. The CDR3 DNA follows: TGTGCCAGCAGATACCACACTTTCTACGAGCAGTACGTC.